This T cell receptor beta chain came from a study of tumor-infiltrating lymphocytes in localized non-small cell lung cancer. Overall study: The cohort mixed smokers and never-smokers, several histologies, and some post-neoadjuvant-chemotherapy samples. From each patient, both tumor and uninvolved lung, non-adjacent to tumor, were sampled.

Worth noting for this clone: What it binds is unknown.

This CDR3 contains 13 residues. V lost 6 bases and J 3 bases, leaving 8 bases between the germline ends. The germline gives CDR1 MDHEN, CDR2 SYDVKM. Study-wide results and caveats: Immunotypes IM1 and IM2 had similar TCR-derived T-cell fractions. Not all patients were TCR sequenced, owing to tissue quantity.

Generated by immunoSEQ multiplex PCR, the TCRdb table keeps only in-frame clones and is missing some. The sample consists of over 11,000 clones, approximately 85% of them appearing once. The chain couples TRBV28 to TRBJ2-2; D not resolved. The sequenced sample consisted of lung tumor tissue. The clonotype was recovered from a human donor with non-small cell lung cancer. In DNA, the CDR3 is TGTGCCAGCAGCCCGCCGGACACCGGGGAGCTGTTTTTT. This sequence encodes CASSPPDTGELFF. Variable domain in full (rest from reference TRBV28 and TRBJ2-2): DVKVTQSSRYLVKRTGEKVFLECVQDMDHENMFWYRQDPGLGLRLIYFSYDVKMKEKGDIPEGYSVSREKKERFSLILESASTNQTSMYLCASSPPDTGELFFGEGSRLTVL.